This T cell receptor beta chain emerged from a study of shared T cell receptors in the human thymus. The ends were cut back, 0 bases at V and 0 bases at J, with 15 bases in the middle. Germline V gives CDR1 MGHDK, CDR2 SYGVNS. This CDR3 contains 18 residues. Produced via immunoSEQ multiplex PCR; TCRdb's table is partial and in-frame only. The sample has about 400,000 clones, just under 95% seen once. J is TRBJ1-3 and V is TRBV25-1; D not certain. Material: thymocytes. This TCR came from a human donor. The CDR3 region is CASSEYEVSKASGNTIYF. CDR3 nucleotides: TGTGCCAGCAGTGAATACGAGGTTAGTAAGGCCTCTGGAAACACCATATATTTT.